This TCR beta chain was observed in a study of control samples from healthy donors and cancer patients. This CDR3 is 15 amino acids long. The V end lost 6 bases, the J end lost 2 bases, and 11 bases lay between the germline ends. CDR1 is MNHEY, CDR2 SVGAGI, per germline. Repertoires were generated with immunoSEQ multiplex PCR, while TCRdb's copy carries only in-frame clones and drops some. The repertoire has about 180,000 clones, 90% of them found once; the top ten carry 1.3% to 1.5%. V gene TRBV6-5 combines with J gene TRBJ1-6; D gene ambiguous. The specimen sequenced was blood. The sequence was obtained from a woman between 45 and 60 years old in good health. The CDR3 nucleotides read TGTGCCAGCAGACCCGGAAGGCCCTATAATTCACCCCTCCACTTT. It is translated as CASRPGRPYNSPLHF.